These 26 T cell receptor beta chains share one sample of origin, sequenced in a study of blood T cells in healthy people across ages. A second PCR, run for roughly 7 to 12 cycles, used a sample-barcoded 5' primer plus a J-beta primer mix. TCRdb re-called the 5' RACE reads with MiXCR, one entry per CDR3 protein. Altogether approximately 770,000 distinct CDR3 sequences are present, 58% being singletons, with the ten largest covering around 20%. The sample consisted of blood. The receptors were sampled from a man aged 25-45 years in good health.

The CDR3 reads CASSSMEETKQETQYF. The CDR3 DNA reads as TGTGCCAGCAGCTCTATGGAGGAGACTAAACAAGAGACCCAGTACTTC. The chain combines TRBV6-2 or TRBV6-3 with TRBJ2-5, with a possible D match to TRBD2 (5 bases). In germline, CDR1 is MNHEY, CDR2 SVGEGT. The CDR3 length is 16 residues. Trimming cost V 6 bases and J 2 bases, with 19 bases left between them.

The CDR3 is CACAGSGANVLTF. CDR3 coding DNA: TGTGCCTGTGCAGGGTCCGGGGCCAACGTCCTGACTTTC. V and J are TRBV30 and TRBJ2-6; tentative D call: TRBD1 (5 bases). V lost 6 bases and J lost 4, with 10 bases in between. Per the germline V gene, CDR1 is GTSNPN and CDR2 is SVGIG (reference sequence). The CDR3 has 13 amino acids.

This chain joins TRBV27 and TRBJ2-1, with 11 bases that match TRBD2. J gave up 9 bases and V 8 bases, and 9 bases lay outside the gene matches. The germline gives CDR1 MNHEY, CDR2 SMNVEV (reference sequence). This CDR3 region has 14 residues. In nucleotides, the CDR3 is TGTGCCAGCTATAGACTAGCGGGATTGGGTGAGCAGTTCTTC. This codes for CASYRLAGLGEQFF.

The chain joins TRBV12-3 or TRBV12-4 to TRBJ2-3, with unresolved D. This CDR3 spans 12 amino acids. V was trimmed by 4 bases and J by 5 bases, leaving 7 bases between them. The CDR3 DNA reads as TGTGCCAGCAGTTGGGCCGTAGATACGCAGTATTTT. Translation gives CASSWAVDTQYF.

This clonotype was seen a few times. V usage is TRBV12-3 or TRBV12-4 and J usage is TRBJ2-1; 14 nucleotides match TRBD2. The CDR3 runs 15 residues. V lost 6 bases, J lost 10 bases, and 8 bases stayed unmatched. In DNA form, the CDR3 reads TGTGCCAGCAGACCGGGACTAGCGGGAGTGAAGGAGCAGTTCTTC. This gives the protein CASRPGLAGVKEQFF.

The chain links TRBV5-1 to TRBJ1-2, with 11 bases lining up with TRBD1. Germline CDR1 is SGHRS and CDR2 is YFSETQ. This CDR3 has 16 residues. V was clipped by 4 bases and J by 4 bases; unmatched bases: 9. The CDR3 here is CASSANVGTGGYGYTF. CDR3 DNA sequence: TGCGCCAGCAGCGCAAACGTCGGGACAGGGGGCTATGGCTACACCTTC.

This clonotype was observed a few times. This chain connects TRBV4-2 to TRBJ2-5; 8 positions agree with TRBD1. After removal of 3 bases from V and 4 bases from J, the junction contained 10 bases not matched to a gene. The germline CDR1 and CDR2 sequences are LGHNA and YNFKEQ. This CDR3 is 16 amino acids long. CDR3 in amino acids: CASSQDGQGGRETQYF. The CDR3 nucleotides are TGTGCCAGCAGCCAGGATGGACAGGGTGGACGAGAGACCCAGTACTTC.

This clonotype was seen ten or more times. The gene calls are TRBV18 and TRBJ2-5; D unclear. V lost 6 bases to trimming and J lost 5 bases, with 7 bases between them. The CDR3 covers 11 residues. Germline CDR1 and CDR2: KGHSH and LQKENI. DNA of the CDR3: TGTGCCAGCTCGATATCGGAGACCCAGTACTTC. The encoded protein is CASSISETQYF.

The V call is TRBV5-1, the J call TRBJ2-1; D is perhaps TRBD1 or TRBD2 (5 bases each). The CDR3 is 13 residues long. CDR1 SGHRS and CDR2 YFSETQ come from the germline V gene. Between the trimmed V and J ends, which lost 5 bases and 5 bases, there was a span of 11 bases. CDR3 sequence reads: CASSEGRNNEQFF. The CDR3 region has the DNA TGCGCCAGCAGTGAGGGACGGAACAATGAGCAGTTCTTC.

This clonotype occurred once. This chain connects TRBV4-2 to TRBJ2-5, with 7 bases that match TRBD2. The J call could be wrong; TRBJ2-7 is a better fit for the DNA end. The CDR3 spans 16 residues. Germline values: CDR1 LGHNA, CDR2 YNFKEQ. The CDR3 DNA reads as TGTGCCAGCAGCCAAGCTTCGGGGGGACTCGACTACGAGCAGTACTTC. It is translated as CASSQASGGLDYEQYF.

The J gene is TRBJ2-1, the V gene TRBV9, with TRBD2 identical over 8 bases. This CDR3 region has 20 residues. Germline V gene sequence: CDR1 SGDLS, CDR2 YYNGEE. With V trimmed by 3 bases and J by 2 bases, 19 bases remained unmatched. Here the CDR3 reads CASSGPRGDYREGAYNEQFF. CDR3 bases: TGTGCCAGCAGCGGCCCCCGGGGGGACTATCGGGAGGGCGCCTACAATGAGCAGTTCTTC.

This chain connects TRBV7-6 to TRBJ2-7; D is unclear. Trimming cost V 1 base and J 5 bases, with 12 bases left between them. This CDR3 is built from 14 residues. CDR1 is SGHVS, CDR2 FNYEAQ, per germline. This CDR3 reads CASSLGSVVNEQYF. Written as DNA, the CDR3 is TGTGCCAGCAGCTTAGGCTCCGTGGTGAACGAGCAGTACTTC.

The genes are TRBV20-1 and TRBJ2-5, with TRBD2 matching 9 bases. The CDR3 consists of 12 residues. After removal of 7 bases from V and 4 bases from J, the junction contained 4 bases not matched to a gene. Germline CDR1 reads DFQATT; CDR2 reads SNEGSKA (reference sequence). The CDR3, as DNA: TGCAGTGGCCTAGCGGGGTCAGAGACCCAGTACTTC. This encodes CSGLAGSETQYF.

CDR3 residues: CASSHGTEAFF. In DNA, the CDR3 is TGTGCCAGCAGCCATGGTACCGAGGCTTTCTTT. The chain links TRBV4-2 to TRBJ1-1; no clear D. This CDR3 is built from 11 residues. Germline-derived CDR1 and CDR2 are LGHNA and YNFKEQ. V was trimmed by 3 bases and J by 11 bases, leaving 10 bases between them.

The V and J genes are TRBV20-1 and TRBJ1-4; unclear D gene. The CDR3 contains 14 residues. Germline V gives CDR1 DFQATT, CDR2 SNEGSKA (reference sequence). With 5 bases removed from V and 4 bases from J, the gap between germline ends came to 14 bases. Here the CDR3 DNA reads TGCAGTGCTCCCACCCGGGCCGATAATGAAAAACTGTTTTTT. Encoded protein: CSAPTRADNEKLFF.

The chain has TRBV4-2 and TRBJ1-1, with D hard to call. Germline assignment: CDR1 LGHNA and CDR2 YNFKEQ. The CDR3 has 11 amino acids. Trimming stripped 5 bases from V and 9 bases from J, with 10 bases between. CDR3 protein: CASSTDVKAFF. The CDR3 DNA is TGTGCCAGCAGCACGGACGTTAAAGCTTTCTTT.

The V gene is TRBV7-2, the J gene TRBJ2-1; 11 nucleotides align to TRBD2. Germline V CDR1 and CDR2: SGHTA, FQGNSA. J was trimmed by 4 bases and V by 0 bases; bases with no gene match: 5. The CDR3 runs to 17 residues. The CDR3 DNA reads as TGTGCCAGCAGCTTAGCGGCTACTAGCGGGGGATACAATGAGCAGTTCTTC. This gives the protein CASSLAATSGGYNEQFF.

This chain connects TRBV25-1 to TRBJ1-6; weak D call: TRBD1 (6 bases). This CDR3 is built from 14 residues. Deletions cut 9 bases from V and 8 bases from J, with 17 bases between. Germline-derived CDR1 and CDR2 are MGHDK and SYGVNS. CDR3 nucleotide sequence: TGTGCCAGTACTCAAACAGGGTTTGATTCACCCCTCCACTTT. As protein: CASTQTGFDSPLHF.

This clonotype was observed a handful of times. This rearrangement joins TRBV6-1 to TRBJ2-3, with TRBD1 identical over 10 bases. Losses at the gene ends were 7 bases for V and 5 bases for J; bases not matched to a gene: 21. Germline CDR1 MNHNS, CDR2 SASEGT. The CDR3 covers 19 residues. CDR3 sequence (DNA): TGTGCCAGCACCACGACGGAACGGACAGGGGGGCGACCTGGAGATACGCAGTATTTT. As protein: CASTTTERTGGRPGDTQYF.

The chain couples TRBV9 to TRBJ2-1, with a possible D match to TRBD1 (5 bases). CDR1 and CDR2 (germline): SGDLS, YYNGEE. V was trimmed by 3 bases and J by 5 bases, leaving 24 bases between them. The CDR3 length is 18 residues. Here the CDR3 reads CASSERTTDSALHNEQFF. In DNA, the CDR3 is TGTGCCAGCAGCGAGAGAACCACTGACAGCGCCCTACACAATGAGCAGTTCTTC.

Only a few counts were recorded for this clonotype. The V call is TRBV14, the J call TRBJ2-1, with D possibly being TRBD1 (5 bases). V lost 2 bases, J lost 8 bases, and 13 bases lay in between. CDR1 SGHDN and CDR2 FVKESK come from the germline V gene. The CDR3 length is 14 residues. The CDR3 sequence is CASSQRGRLYEQFF. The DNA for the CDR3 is TGTGCCAGCAGCCAAAGGGGAAGATTGTATGAGCAGTTCTTC.

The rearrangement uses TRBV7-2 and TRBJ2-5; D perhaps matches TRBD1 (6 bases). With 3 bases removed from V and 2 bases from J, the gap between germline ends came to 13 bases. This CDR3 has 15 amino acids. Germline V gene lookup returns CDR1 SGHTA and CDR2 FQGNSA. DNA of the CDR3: TGTGCCAGCAGCTTGGTGGGGGCGCGGCAAGAGACCCAGTACTTC. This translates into CASSLVGARQETQYF.

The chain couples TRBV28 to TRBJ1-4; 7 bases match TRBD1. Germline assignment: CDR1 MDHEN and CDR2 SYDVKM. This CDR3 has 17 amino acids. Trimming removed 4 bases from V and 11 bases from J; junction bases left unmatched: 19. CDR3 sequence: CASSSTTGAVDSEKLFF. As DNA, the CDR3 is TGTGCCAGCAGTTCGACAACAGGGGCAGTTGACTCTGAGAAACTGTTTTTT.

The CDR3 region is CASSYPSDPTSTDTQYF. CDR3 sequence (DNA): TGTGCCAGCAGTTACCCTAGCGACCCTACTAGCACAGATACGCAGTATTTT. The chain employs TRBV6-5 and TRBJ2-3; weak D call: TRBD2 (6 bases). The CDR3 totals 17 residues. Germline V lookup: CDR1 MNHEY, CDR2 SVGAGI. V gave up 2 bases and J gave up 0 bases, with 15 bases separating them.

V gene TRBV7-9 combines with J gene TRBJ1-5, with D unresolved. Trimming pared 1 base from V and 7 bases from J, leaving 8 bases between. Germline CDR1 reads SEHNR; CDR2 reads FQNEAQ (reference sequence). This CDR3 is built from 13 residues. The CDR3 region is CASSLVMGQPQHF. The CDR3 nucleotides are TGTGCCAGCAGCTTAGTGATGGGCCAGCCCCAGCATTTT. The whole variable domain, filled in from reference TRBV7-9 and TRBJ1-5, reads DTGVSQNPRHKITKRGQNVTFRCDPISEHNRLYWYRQTLGQGPEFLTYFQNEAQLEKSRLLSDRFSAERPKGSFSTLEIQRTEQGDSAMYLCASSLVMGQPQHFGDGTRLSIL.

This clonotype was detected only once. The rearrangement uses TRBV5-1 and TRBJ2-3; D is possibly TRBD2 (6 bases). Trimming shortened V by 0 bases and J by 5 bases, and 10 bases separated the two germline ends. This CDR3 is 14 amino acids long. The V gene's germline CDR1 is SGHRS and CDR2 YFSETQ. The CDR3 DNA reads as TGCGCCAGCAGCTTGGACTTGCGGGGAGATACGCAGTATTTT. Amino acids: CASSLDLRGDTQYF.